This record looks at one T cell receptor beta chain sequence and its context. As yet, its antigen is unknown. These data originate in a study of T cell responses to AZD1222 COVID-19 vaccine. Profiled with immunoSEQ multiplex PCR; TCRdb holds only in-frame clones, not every one. The sample lists just over 90,000 clones, roughly nine tenths seen once, with about 2.4% in the top ten. The CDR3 has 16 amino acids. Germline V gene sequence: CDR1 LNHDA, CDR2 SQIVND (reference sequence). Losses at the gene ends were 4 bases for V and 3 bases for J; bases not matched to a gene: 11. The study, taken as a whole, reports: With two AZD1222 doses given, Spike-specific TCR breadth and depth both rose.

This chain connects TRBV19 to TRBJ2-7; TRBD1 matches at 8 bases. This sequence was found in an adult who received the AZD1222 COVID-19 vaccine. Sample: peripheral blood, taken 28 days after the second AZD1222 dose. The CDR3 spells CASSSSGTGPVYEQYF. CDR3 in DNA: TGTGCCAGTAGTAGTTCCGGGACAGGACCTGTCTACGAGCAGTACTTC.